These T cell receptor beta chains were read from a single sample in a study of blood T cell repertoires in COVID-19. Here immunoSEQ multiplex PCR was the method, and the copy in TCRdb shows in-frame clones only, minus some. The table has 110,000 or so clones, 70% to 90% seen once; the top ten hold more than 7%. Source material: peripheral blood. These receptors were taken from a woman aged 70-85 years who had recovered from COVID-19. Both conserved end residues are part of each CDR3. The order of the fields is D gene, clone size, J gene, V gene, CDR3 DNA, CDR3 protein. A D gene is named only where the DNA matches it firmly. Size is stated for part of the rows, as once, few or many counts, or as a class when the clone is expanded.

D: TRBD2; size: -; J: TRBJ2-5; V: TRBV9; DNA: TGTGCCAGCAGCGCGGGAGGGCCCCAAGAGACCCAGTACTTC; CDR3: CASSAGGPQETQYF
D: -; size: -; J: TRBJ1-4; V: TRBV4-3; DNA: TGCGCCAGCAGCCCCAGGGTGATGGATGAAAAACTGTTTTTT; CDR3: CASSPRVMDEKLFF
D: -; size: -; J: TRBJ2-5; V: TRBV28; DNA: TGTGCCAGCAGTTTATTCGACCGGGGAGAGACCCAGTACTTC; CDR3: CASSLFDRGETQYF
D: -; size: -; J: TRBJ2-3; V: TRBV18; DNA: TGTGCCAGCTCCTATGACAGAGATACGCAGTATTTT; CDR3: CASSYDRDTQYF
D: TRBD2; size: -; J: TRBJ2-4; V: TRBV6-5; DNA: TGTGCCAGCAGCCTCACGGGGGGCAAAAACATTCAGTACTTC; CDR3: CASSLTGGKNIQYF
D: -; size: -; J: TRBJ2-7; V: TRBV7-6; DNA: TGTGCCAGCAGCCCGACAGGTCTGGGCGCCTACGAGCAGTACTTC; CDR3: CASSPTGLGAYEQYF
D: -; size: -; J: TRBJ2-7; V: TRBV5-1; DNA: TGCGCCAGCAGCTTGGACCGAGCGGAGCAAGAGCAGTACTTC; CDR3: CASSLDRAEQEQYF
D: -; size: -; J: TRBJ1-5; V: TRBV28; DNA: TGTGCCAGCACCCTACACCCGGGAATCAGCAATCAGCCCCAGCATTTT; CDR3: CASTLHPGISNQPQHF
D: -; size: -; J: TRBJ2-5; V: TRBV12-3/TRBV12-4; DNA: TGTGCCAGCAGACTCAGGGGTTGGGAGACCCAGTACTTC; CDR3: CASRLRGWETQYF
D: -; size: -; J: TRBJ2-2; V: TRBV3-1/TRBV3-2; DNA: TGTGCCAGCAGCCGGGCGGGATCGGGCACCGGGGAGCTGTTTTTT; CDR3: CASSRAGSGTGELFF
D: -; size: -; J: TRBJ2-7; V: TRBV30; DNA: TGTGCCTGGAGTGCGGGGAGGTACGAGCAGTACTTC; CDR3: CAWSAGRYEQYF
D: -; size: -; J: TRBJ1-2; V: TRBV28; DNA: TGTGCCAGCAGTTCGGACACAGGGCCTGGCTACACCTTC; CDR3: CASSSDTGPGYTF
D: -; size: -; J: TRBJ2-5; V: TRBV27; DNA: TGTGCCAGCAGTGCCGAAATCTGGACTAAAGAGACCCAGTACTTC; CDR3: CASSAEIWTKETQYF
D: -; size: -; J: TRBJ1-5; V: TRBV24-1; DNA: TGTGCCACCAGTGATGGCTCCCAGGGGCGGCCCCAGCATTTT; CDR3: CATSDGSQGRPQHF
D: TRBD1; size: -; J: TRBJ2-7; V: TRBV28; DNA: TGTGCCAGCAGTTCCTCGGGACAGGGGGGGTACGAGCAGTACTTC; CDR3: CASSSSGQGGYEQYF
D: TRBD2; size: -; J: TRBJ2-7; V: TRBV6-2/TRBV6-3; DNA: TGTGCCAGCAGCCGCGGACTAGCGGGAGTTTCGGTTCCCTACGAGCAGTACTTC; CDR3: CASSRGLAGVSVPYEQYF
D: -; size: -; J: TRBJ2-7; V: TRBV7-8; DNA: TGTGCCAGCAGCTTAGACAGCTCCTACGAGCAGTACTTC; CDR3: CASSLDSSYEQYF
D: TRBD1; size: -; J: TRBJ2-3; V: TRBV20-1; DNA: TGCAGTGCTAGTAAAGGGGGCAGCACAGATACGCAGTATTTT; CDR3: CSASKGGSTDTQYF
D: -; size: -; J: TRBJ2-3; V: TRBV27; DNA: TGTGCCAGCAGTTTATGGGGCGGGACAGCCATAACAGATACGCAGTATTTT; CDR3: CASSLWGGTAITDTQYF
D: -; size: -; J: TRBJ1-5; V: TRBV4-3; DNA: TGCGCCAGCAGCCAACTGGGAGATCAGCCCCAGCATTTT; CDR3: CASSQLGDQPQHF
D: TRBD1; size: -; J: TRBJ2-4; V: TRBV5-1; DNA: TGCGCCAGCAGCTCCCCGGACAGGCTAGCCAAAAACATTCAGTACTTC; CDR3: CASSSPDRLAKNIQYF
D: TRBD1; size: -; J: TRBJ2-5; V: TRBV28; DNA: TGTGCCAGCCACAGGGGGCGCGGGGAGACCCAGTACTTC; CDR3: CASHRGRGETQYF
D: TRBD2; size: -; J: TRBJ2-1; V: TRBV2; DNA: TGTGCCAGTATAAGCGGGAGGGCCGAGGATGAGCAGTTCTTC; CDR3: CASISGRAEDEQFF
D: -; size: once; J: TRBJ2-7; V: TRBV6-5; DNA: TGTGCCAGCAGTTACTCGCAGGCCCACGAGCAGTACTTC; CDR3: CASSYSQAHEQYF
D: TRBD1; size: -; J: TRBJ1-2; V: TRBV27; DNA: TGTGCCAGCAGTTTATCGCCGGGACAGGGGGCGCGGGATTATGGCTACACCTTC; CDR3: CASSLSPGQGARDYGYTF
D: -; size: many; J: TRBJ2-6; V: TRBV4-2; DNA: TGTGCCAGCAGCCAAGAAGAGGGTATACTCTTTGGGGCCAACGTCCTGACTTTC; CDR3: CASSQEEGILFGANVLTF
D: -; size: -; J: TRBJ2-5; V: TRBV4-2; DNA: TGTGCCAGCAGCCAAGGTCCGGGGGAGACCCAGTACTTC; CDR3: CASSQGPGETQYF
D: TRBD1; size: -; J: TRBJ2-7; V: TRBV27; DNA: TGTGCCAGCTCCGACAGGGGCCCTGGGGACGAGCAGTACTTC; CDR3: CASSDRGPGDEQYF
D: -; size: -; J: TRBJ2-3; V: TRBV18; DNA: TGTGCCAGCTCACCACCAACAGACGCTTATACGCAGTATTTT; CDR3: CASSPPTDAYTQYF
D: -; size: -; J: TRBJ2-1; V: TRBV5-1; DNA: TGCGCCAGCAGCTTGACCCGGGACTCCGTCAATGAGCAGTTCTTC; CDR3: CASSLTRDSVNEQFF
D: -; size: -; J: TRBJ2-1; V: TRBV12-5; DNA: TGTGCTAGTGGCTACGCCCGCAATGAGCAGTTCTTC; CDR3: CASGYARNEQFF
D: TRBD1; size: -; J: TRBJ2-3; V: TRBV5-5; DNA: TGTGCCAGCAGCGTGACCGGGACAGGGGGCACAGATACGCAGTATTTT; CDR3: CASSVTGTGGTDTQYF
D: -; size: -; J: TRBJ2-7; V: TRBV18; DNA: TGTGCCAGCTCCCGCGAGGGGGTGGGTTCCCTCGAGCAGTACTTC; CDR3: CASSREGVGSLEQYF
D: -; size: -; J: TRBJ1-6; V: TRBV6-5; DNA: TGTGCCAGCAGTTACTATTCACGGGACATAAATTCACCCCTCCACTTT; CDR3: CASSYYSRDINSPLHF
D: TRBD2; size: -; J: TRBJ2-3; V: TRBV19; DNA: TGTGCCAGTAGTATCAGGACTAGCGGGTTGGGCACAGATACGCAGTATTTT; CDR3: CASSIRTSGLGTDTQYF
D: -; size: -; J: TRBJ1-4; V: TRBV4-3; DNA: TGCGCCAGCAGCCAAGAAGGAGCATTTAATGAAAAACTGTTTTTT; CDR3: CASSQEGAFNEKLFF
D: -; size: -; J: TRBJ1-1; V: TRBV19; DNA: TGTGCCAGTAGTATAGATCGGGCTGAAGCTTTCTTT; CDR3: CASSIDRAEAFF
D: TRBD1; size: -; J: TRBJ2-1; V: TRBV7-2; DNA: TGTGCCAGCAGCCTTCTGGGGACAGGGTCTTATGAGCAGTTCTTC; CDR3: CASSLLGTGSYEQFF
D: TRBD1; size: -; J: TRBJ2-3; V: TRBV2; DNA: TGTGCCAGCAGTGGAGCCACCTCAGGGGGTCTCACAGATACGCAGTATTTT; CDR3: CASSGATSGGLTDTQYF
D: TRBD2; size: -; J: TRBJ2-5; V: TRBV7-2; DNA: TGTGCCAGCAGCCCATTAGCGGGGGTCCCGGGGGAGACCCAGTACTTC; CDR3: CASSPLAGVPGETQYF
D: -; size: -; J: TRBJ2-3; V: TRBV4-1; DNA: TGCGCCAGCAGCCAAACAGTGGCCCGGGACTCTAGCACAGATACGCAGTATTTT; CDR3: CASSQTVARDSSTDTQYF
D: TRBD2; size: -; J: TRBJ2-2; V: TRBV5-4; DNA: TGTGCCAGCAGACCAGCGGGAGTTGGAACCGGGGAGCTGTTTTTT; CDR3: CASRPAGVGTGELFF
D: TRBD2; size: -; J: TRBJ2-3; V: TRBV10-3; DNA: TGTGCCATCACTCCCCTCTTAGCGGGAAACAGGTATTTT; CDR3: CAITPLLAGNRYF
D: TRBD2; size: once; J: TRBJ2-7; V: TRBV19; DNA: TGTGCCAGTACTAGCGGGGTGTCCTACGAGCAGTACTTC; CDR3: CASTSGVSYEQYF
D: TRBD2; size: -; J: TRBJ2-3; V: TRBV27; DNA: TGTGCCAGTACCAGACTAGCAGGTACAGATACGCAGTATTTT; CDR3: CASTRLAGTDTQYF
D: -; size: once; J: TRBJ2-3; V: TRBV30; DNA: TGTGCCTGGAGTGTACGGGTCACAGATACGCAGTATTTT; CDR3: CAWSVRVTDTQYF
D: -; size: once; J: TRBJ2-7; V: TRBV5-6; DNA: TGTGCCAGCAGCTTGGCCGCGGGTCGCGAGCAGTACTTC; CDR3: CASSLAAGREQYF
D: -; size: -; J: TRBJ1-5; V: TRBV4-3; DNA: TGCGCCAGCAGCCGGACAGTGAGCAATCAGCCCCAGCATTTT; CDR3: CASSRTVSNQPQHF
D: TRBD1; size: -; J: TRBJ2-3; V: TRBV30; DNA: TGTGCCTGGAATAAGGGACAGAGCACAGATACGCAGTATTTT; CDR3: CAWNKGQSTDTQYF
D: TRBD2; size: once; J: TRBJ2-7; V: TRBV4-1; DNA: TGCGCCAGCAGCCCAGGACTAGCGGGTTGGTTTGTTTCCTACGAGCAGTACTTC; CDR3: CASSPGLAGWFVSYEQYF
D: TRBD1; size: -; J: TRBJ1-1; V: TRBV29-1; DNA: TGCAGCGGGACTACAGGGGCGTCAGCTTTCTTT; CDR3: CSGTTGASAFF
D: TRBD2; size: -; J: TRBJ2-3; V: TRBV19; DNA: TGTGCCAGTAGCAAAGCGGGGACTTTAGATACGCAGTATTTT; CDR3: CASSKAGTLDTQYF
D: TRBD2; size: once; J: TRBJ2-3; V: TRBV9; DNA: TGTGCCAGCAGCGTAGGGGGCGGGACTAGCGGGAAGGATACGCAGTATTTT; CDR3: CASSVGGGTSGKDTQYF
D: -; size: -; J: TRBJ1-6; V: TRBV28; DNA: TGTGCCAGCAGTTTAGGTAGCGGGGGTAATTCACCCCTCCACTTT; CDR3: CASSLGSGGNSPLHF